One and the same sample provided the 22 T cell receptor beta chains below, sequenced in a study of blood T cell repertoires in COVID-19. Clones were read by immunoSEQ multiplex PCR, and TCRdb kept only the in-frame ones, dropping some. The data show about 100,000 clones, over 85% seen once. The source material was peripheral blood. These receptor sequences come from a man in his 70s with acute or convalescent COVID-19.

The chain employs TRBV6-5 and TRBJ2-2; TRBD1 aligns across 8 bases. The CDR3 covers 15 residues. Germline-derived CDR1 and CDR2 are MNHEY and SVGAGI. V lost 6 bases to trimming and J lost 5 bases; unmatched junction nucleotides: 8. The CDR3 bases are TGTGCCAGCAGCACTGGACAGGGTTGGACCGGGGAGCTGTTTTTT. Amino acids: CASSTGQGWTGELFF.

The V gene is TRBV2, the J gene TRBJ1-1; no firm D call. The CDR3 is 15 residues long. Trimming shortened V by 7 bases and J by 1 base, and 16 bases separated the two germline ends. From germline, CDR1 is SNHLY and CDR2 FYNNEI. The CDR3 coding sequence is TGTGCCAGCACGCGACGGGAACTCACGAACACTGAAGCTTTCTTT. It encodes CASTRRELTNTEAFF.

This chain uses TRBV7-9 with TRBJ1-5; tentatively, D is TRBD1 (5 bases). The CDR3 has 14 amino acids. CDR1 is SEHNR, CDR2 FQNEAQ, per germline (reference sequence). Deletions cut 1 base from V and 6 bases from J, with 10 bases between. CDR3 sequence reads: CASSLGGGVQPQHF. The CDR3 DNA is TGTGCCAGCAGCTTAGGGGGGGGAGTTCAGCCCCAGCATTTT. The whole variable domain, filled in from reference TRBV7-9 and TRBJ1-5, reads DTGVSQNPRHKITKRGQNVTFRCDPISEHNRLYWYRQTLGQGPEFLTYFQNEAQLEKSRLLSDRFSAERPKGSFSTLEIQRTEQGDSAMYLCASSLGGGVQPQHFGDGTRLSIL.

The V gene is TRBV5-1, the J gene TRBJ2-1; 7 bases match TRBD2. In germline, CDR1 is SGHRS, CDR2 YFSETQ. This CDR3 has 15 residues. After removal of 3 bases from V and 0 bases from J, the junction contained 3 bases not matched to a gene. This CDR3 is CASSSLADSYNEQFF. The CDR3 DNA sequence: TGCGCCAGCAGCTCGCTAGCGGACTCCTACAATGAGCAGTTCTTC.

The CDR3: CASSVTVYNSPLHF. Here the CDR3 DNA reads TGTGCCAGTAGTGTGACAGTTTATAATTCACCCCTCCACTTT. The chain carries TRBV19 and TRBJ1-6; TRBD1 might be the D (5 bases). The CDR3 consists of 14 residues. V lost 5 bases and J lost 4, with 9 bases in between. Germline loops: CDR1 LNHDA, CDR2 SQIVND (reference sequence).

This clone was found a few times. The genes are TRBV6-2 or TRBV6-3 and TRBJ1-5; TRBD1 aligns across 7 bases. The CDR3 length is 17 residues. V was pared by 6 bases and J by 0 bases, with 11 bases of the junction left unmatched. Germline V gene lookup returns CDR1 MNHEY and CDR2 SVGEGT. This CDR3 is CASSRDSFKYSNQPQHF. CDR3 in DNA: TGTGCCAGCAGCCGGGACAGCTTCAAATATAGCAATCAGCCCCAGCATTTT.

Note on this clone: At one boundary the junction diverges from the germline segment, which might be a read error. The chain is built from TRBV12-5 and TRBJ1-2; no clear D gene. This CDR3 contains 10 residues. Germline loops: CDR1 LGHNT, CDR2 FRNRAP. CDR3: CASGFESKNF. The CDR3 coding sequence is TGTGCTAGTGGTTTTGAGTCGAAGAATTTC.

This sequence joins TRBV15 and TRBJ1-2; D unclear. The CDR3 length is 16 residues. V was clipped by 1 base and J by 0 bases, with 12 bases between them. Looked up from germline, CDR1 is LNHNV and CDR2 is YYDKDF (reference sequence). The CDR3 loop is CATSRAFGATNYGYTF. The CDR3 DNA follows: TGTGCCACCAGCAGAGCGTTCGGAGCAACTAACTATGGCTACACCTTC.

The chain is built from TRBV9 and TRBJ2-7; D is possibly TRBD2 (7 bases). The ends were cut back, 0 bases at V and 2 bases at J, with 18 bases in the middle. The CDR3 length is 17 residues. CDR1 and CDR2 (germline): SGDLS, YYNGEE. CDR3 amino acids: CASSVEGVEGGPYEQYF. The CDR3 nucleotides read TGTGCCAGCAGCGTAGAGGGGGTGGAGGGAGGGCCCTACGAGCAGTACTTC. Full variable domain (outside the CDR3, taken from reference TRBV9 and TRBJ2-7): DSGVTQTPKHLITATGQRVTLRCSPRSGDLSVYWYQQSLDQGLQFLIQYYNGEERAKGNILERFSAQQFPDLHSELNLSSLELGDSALYFCASSVEGVEGGPYEQYFGPGTRLTVT.

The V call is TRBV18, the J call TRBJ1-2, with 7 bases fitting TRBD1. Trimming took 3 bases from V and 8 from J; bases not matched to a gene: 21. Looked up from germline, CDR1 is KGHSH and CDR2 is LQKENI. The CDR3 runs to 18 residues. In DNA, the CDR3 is TGTGCCAGCTCACCCTACTACAGGGGAGAAGAGGTCGGTGGAGGCTACACCTTC. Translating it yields CASSPYYRGEEVGGGYTF.

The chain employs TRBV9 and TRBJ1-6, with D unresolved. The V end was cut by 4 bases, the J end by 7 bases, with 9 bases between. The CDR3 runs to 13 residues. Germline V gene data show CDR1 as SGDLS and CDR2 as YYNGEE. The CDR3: CASSPGMNSPLHF. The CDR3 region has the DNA TGTGCCAGCAGCCCGGGGATGAATTCACCCCTCCACTTT.

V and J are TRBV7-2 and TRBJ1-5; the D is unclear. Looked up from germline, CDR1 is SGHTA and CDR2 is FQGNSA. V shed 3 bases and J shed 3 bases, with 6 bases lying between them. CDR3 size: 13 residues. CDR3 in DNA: TGTGCCAGCAGCTTTGACACCAATCAGCCCCAGCATTTT. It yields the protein CASSFDTNQPQHF. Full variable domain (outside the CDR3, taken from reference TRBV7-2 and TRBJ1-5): GAGVSQSPSNKVTEKGKDVELRCDPISGHTALYWYRQSLGQGLEFLIYFQGNSAPDKSGLPSDRFSAERTGGSVSTLTIQRTQQEDSAVYLCASSFDTNQPQHFGDGTRLSIL.

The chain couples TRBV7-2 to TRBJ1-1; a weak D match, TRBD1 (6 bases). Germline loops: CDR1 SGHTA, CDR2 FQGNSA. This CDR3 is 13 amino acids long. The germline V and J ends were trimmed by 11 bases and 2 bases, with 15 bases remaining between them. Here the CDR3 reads CAGGGTPNTEAFF. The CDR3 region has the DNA TGTGCCGGGGGGGGGACACCTAACACTGAAGCTTTCTTT. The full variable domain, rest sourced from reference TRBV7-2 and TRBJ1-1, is GAGVSQSPSNKVTEKGKDVELRCDPISGHTALYWYRQSLGQGLEFLIYFQGNSAPDKSGLPSDRFSAERTGGSVSTLTIQRTQQEDSAVYLCAGGGTPNTEAFFGQGTRLTVV.

The DNA of the CDR3 is TGTGCAGGCAGCGGCCCTTACACCGGGGAGCTGTTTTTT. The encoded protein is CAGSGPYTGELFF. V and J are TRBV25-1 and TRBJ2-2; D may be TRBD2 (5 bases). CDR1 and CDR2 (germline): MGHDK, SYGVNS. This CDR3 has 13 residues.

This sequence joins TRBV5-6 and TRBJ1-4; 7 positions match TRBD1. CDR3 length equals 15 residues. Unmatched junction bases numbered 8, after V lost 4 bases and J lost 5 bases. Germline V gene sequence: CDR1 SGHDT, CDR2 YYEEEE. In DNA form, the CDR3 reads TGTGCCAGCAGCACCGCCGGGACAGCGAATGAAAAACTGTTTTTT. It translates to CASSTAGTANEKLFF.

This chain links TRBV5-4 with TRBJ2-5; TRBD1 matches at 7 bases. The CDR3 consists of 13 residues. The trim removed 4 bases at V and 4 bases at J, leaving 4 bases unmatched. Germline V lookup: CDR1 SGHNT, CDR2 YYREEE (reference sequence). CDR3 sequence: CASSPGTVETQYF. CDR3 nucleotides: TGTGCCAGCAGCCCTGGGACAGTAGAGACCCAGTACTTC.

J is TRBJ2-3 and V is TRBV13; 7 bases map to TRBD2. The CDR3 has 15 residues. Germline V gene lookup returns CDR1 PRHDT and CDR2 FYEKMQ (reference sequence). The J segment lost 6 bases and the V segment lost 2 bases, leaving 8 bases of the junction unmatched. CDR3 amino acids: CASSLLAGVGDTQYF. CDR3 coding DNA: TGTGCCAGCAGCTTACTGGCGGGGGTAGGGGATACGCAGTATTTT.

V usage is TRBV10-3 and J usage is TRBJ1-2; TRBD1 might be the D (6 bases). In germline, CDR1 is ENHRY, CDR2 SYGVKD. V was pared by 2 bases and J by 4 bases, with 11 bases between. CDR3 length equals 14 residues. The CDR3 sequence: CAISEGQRSYGYTF. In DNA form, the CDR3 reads TGTGCCATCAGTGAGGGACAGCGGAGCTATGGCTACACCTTC.

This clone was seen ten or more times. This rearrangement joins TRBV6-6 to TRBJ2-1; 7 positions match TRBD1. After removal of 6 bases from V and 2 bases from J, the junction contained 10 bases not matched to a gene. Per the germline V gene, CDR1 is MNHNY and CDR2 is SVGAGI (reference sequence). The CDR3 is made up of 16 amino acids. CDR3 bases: TGTGCCAGCAGCTCCACCTCCGGGACAGCCTACAATGAGCAGTTCTTC. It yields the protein CASSSTSGTAYNEQFF.

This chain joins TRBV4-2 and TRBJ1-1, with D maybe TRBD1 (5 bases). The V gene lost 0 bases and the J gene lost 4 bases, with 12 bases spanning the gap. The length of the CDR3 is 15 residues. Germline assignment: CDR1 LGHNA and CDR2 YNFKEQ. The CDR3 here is CASSQDPGDLTEAFF. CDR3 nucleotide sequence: TGTGCCAGCAGCCAAGATCCGGGGGATCTCACTGAAGCTTTCTTT.

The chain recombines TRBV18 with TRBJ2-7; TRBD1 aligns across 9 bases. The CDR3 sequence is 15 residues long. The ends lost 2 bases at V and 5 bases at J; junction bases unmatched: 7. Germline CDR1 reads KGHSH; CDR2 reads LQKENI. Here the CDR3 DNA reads TGTGCCAGCTCACCATCGGACAGGGGAGACAACGAGCAGTACTTC. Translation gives CASSPSDRGDNEQYF.

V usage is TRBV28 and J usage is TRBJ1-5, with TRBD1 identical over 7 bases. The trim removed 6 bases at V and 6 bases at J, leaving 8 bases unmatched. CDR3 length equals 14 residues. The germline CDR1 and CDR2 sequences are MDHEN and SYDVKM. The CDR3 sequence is CASRPGQGGQPQHF. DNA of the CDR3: TGTGCCAGCAGACCAGGGCAGGGGGGTCAGCCCCAGCATTTT.